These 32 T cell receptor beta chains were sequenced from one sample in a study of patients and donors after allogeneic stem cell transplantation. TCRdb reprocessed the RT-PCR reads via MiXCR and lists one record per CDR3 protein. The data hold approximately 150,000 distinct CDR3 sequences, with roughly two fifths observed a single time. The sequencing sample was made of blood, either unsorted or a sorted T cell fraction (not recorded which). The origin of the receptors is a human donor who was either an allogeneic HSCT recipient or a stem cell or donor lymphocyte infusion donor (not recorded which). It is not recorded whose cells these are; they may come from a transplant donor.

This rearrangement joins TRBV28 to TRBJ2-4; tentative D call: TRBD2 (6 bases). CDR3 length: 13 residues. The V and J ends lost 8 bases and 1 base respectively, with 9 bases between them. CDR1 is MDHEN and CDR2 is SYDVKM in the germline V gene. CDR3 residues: CASGGEAKNIQYF. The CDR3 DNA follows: TGTGCCAGCGGAGGGGAGGCCAAAAACATTCAGTACTTC.

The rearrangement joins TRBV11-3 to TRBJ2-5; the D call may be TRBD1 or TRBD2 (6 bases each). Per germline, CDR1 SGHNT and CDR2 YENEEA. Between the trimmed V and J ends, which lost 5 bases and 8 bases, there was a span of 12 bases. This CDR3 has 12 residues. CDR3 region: CASSLRGATQYF. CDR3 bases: TGTGCCAGCAGCCTAAGGGGGGCAACCCAGTACTTC. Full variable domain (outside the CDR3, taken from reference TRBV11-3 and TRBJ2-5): EAGVVQSPRYKIIEKKQPVAFWCNPISGHNTLYWYLQNLGQGPELLIRYENEEAVDDSQLPKDRFSAERLKGVDSTLKIQPAELGDSAVYLCASSLRGATQYFGPGTRLLVL.

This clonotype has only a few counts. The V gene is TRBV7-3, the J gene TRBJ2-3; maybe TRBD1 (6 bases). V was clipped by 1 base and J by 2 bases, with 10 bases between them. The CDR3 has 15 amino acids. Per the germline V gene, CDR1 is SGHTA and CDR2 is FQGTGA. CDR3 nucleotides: TGTGCCAGCAGCTTAAATCCAGGGGACACAGATACGCAGTATTTT. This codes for CASSLNPGDTDTQYF.

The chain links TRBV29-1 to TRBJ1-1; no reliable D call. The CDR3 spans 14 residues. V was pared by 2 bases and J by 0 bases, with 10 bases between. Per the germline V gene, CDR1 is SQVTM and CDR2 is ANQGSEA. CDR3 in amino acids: CSVEKGLMNTEAFF. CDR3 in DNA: TGCAGCGTTGAAAAGGGATTGATGAACACTGAAGCTTTCTTT. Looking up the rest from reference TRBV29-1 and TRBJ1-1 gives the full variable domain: SAVISQKPSRDICQRGTSLTIQCQVDSQVTMMFWYRQQPGQSLTLIATANQGSEATYESGFVIDKFPISRPNLTFSTLTVSNMSPEDSSIYLCSVEKGLMNTEAFFGQGTRLTVV.

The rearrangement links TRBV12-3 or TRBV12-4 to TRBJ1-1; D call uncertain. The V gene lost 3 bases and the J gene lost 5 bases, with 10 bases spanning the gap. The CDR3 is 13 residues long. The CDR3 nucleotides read TGTGCCAGCAGTTTTAATGTAGGGACTGAAGCTTTCTTT. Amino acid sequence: CASSFNVGTEAFF.

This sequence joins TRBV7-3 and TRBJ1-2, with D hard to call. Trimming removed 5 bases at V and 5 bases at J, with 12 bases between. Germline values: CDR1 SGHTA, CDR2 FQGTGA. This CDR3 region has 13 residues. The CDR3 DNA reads TGTGCCAGCAGCCTAATGGCGGGATATGGCTACACCTTC. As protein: CASSLMAGYGYTF. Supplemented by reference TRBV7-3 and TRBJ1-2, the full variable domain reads GAGVSQTPSNKVTEKGKYVELRCDPISGHTALYWYRQSLGQGPEFLIYFQGTGAADDSGLPNDRFFAVRPEGSVSTLKIQRTERGDSAVYLCASSLMAGYGYTFGSGTRLTVV.

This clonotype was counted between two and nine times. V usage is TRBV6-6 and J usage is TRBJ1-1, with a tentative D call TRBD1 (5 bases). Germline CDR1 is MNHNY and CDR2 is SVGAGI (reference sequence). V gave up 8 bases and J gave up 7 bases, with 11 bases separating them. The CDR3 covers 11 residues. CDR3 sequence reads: CASLRDGEAFF. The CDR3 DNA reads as TGTGCCAGCTTGCGGGACGGTGAAGCTTTCTTT.

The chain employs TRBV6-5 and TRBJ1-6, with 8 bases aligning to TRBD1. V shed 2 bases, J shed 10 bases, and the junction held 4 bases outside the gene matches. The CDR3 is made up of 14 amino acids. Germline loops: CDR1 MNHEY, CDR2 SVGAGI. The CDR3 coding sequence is TGTGCCAGCAGTTACAAGGCAGGGGGCTCACCCCTCCACTTT. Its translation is CASSYKAGGSPLHF.

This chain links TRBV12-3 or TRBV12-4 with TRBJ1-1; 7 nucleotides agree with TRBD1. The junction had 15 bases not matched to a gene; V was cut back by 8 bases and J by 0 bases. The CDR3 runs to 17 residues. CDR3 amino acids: CASGRQGPVRMNTEAFF. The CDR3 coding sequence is TGTGCCAGCGGGAGACAGGGACCCGTAAGGATGAACACTGAAGCTTTCTTT.

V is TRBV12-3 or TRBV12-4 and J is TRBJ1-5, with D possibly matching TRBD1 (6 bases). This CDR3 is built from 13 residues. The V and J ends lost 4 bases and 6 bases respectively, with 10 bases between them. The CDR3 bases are TGTGCCAGCAGTTGGGGGGGCGGTCAGCCCCAGCATTTT. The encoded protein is CASSWGGGQPQHF.

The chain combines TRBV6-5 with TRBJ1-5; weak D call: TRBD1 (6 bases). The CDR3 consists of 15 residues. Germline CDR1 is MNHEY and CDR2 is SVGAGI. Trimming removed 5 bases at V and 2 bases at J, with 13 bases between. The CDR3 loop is CASSLTGIGNQPQHF. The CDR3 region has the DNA TGTGCCAGCAGTCTTACAGGGATTGGCAATCAGCCCCAGCATTTT.

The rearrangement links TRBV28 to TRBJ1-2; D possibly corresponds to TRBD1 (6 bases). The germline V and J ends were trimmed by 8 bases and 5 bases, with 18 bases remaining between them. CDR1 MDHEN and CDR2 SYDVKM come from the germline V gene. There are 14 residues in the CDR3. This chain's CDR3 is CASALGRGPYGYTF. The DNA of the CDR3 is TGTGCCAGCGCCCTCGGACGGGGGCCATATGGCTACACCTTC.

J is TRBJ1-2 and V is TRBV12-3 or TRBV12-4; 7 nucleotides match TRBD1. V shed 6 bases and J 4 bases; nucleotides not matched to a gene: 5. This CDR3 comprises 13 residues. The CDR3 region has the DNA TGTGCCAGCAGCACAGGGGCGGGCTATGGCTACACCTTC. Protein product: CASSTGAGYGYTF.

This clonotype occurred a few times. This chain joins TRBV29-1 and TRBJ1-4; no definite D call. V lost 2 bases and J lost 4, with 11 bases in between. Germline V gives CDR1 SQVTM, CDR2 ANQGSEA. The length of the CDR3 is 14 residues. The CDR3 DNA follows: TGCAGCGTTGAATTCGGCAGCCTTAATGAAAAACTGTTTTTT. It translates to CSVEFGSLNEKLFF.

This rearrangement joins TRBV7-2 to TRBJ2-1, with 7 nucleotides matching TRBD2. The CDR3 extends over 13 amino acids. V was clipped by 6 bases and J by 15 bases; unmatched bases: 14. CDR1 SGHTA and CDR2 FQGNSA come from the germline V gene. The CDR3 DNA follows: TGTGCCAGCAGGAATAACGGTCTTTGGGAGGGGTTCTTC. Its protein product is CASRNNGLWEGFF.

CDR3 coding DNA: TGTGCCAGCAGCCTTCGGAGACAGCCGAACACTGAAGCTTTCTTT. Amino acids: CASSLRRQPNTEAFF. The chain couples TRBV7-9 to TRBJ1-1; D is possibly TRBD1 (5 bases). Trimming stripped 5 bases from V and 1 base from J, with 14 bases between. The CDR3 has 15 amino acids. Germline lookup yields CDR1 SEHNR and CDR2 FQNEAQ (reference sequence).

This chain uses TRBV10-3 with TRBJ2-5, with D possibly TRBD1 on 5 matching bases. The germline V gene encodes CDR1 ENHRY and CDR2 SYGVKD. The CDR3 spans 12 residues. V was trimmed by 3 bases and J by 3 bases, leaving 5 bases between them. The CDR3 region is CAISEGEETQYF. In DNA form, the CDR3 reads TGTGCCATCAGTGAAGGGGAAGAGACCCAGTACTTC.

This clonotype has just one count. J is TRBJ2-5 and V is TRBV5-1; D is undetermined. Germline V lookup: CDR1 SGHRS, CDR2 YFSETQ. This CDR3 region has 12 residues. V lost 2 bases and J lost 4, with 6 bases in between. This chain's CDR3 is CASSFTPETQYF. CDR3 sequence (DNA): TGCGCCAGCAGCTTTACCCCAGAGACCCAGTACTTC.

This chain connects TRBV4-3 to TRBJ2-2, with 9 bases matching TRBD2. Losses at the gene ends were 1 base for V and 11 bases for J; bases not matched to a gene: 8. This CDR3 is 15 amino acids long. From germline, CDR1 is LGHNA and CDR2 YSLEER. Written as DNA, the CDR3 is TGCGCCAGCAGCCAAGTAGGGACTAGCACCGAAGAGCTGTTTTTT. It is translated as CASSQVGTSTEELFF.

CDR3 residues: CASSPGLLAGYTF. The CDR3 region has the DNA TGTGCCAGCAGCCCCGGACTCCTGGCGGGCTACACCTTC. The chain couples TRBV12-3 or TRBV12-4 to TRBJ1-2; the D is unclear. Trimming pared 6 bases from V and 8 bases from J, leaving 16 bases between. The CDR3 is 13 amino acids.

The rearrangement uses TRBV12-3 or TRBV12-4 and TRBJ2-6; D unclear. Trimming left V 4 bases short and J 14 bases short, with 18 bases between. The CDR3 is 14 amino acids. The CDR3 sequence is CASSSQVPPNFLTF. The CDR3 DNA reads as TGTGCCAGCAGTTCACAAGTCCCGCCAAACTTCCTGACTTTC.

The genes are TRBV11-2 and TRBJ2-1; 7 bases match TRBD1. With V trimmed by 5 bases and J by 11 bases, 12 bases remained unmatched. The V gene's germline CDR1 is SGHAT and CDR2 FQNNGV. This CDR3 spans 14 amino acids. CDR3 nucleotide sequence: TGTGCCAGCAGCCAAGAGAGGGACAGCGAAAAGCAGTTCTTC. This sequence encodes CASSQERDSEKQFF. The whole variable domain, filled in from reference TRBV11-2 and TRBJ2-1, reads EAGVAQSPRYKIIEKRQSVAFWCNPISGHATLYWYQQILGQGPKLLIQFQNNGVVDDSQLPKDRFSAERLKGVDSTLKIQPAKLEDSAVYLCASSQERDSEKQFFGPGTRLTVL.

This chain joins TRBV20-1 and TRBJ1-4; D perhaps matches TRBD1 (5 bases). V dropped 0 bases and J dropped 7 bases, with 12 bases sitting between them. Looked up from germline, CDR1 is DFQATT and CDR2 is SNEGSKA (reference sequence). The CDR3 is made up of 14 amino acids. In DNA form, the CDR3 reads TGCAGTGCTAGAGATAGCAGGGCGGGTGAAAAACTGTTTTTT. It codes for CSARDSRAGEKLFF.

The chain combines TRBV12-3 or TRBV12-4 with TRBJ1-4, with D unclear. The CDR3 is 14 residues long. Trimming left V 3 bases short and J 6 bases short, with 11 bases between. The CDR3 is CASSFSGEDEKLFF. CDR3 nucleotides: TGTGCCAGCAGTTTTTCCGGGGAAGATGAAAAACTGTTTTTT.

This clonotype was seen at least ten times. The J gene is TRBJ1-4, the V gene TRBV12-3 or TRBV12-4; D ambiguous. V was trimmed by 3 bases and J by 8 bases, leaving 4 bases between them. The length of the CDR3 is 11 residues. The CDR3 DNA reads TGTGCCAGCAGTTTCAGCGAAAAACTGTTTTTT. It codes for CASSFSEKLFF.

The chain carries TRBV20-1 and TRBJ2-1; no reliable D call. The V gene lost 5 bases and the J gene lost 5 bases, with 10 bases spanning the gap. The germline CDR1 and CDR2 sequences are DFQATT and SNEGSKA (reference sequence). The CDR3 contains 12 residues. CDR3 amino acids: CSASPGDNEQFF. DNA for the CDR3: TGCAGTGCTTCACCCGGAGACAATGAGCAGTTCTTC.

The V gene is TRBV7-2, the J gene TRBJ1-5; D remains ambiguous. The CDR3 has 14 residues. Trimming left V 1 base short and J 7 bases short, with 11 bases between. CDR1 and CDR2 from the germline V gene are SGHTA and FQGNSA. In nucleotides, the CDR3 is TGTGCCAGCAGCTTAGGCGGCCAAGGGCAGCCCCAGCATTTT. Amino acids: CASSLGGQGQPQHF.

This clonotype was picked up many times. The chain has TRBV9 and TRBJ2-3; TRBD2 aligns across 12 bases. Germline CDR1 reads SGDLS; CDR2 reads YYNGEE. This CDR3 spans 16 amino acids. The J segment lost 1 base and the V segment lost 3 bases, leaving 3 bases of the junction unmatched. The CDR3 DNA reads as TGTGCCAGCAGCGCGCGACTAGCGGGGGGCACAGATACGCAGTATTTT. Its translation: CASSARLAGGTDTQYF.

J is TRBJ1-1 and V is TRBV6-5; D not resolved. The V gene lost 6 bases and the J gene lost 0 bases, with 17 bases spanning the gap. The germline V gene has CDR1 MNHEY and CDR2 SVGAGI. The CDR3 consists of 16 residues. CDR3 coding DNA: TGTGCCAGCAGACGACGGACTGGGAGGGTGAACACTGAAGCTTTCTTT. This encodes CASRRRTGRVNTEAFF.

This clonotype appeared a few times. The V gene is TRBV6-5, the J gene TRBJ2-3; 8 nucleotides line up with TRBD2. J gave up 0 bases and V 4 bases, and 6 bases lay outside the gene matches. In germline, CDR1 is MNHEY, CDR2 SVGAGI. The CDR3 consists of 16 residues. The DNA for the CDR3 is TGTGCCAGCAGTTGGGGACTAGTGACTAGCACAGATACGCAGTATTTT. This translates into CASSWGLVTSTDTQYF.

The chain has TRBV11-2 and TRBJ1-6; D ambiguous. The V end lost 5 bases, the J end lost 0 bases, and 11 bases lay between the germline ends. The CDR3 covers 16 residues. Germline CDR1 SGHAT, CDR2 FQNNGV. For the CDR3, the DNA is TGTGCCAGCAGCCTGGACGGGCCCTCCTATAATTCACCCCTCCACTTT. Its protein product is CASSLDGPSYNSPLHF. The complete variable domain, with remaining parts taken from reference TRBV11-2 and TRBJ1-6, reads EAGVAQSPRYKIIEKRQSVAFWCNPISGHATLYWYQQILGQGPKLLIQFQNNGVVDDSQLPKDRFSAERLKGVDSTLKIQPAKLEDSAVYLCASSLDGPSYNSPLHFGNGTRLTVT.

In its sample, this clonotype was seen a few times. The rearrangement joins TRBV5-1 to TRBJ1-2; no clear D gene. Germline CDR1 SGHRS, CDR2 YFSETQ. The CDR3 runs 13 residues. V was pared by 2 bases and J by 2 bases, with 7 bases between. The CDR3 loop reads CASSFKENYGYTF. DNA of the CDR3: TGCGCCAGCAGCTTTAAGGAGAACTATGGCTACACCTTC.